The text below deals with one T cell receptor (beta chain). Its cognate antigen is unknown. The CDR3 totals 15 residues. J gave up 10 bases and V 8 bases, and 13 bases lay outside the gene matches. CDR1 SGHNT and CDR2 YENEEA come from the germline V gene. This record belongs to a study of memory CD4+ T cells and cytomegalovirus serostatus. Study information: Donors were healthy Belgian adults, about ten CMV seropositive and about two dozen seronegative. Whole-study findings and limits: CMV serostatus prediction reached median AUC around 0.95, or 0.9 with US-trained model. Suggested: most of the CMV-linked TCR signature lies in CD4+ memory cells.

TCRdb keeps only in-frame clones here, not all; method: immunoSEQ multiplex PCR. Altogether around 30,000 clones are present, around 76% being singletons, with the ten largest covering less than 0.8%. Single viable CD3+CD4+CD8-CD45RO+ cells were sorted as the memory CD4+ T cells. The clonotype originates from an adult in good health and CMV-seronegative. Some clones in this sample may be carry-over from other donors' samples. Material for sequencing was memory CD4+ T cells from blood. The rearrangement links TRBV11-3 to TRBJ2-1; 11 bases are a match to TRBD2. The CDR3 is CASLRPTSGGHEQFF. CDR3 sequence (DNA): TGTGCCAGCCTTAGGCCAACTAGCGGGGGCCACGAGCAGTTCTTC.